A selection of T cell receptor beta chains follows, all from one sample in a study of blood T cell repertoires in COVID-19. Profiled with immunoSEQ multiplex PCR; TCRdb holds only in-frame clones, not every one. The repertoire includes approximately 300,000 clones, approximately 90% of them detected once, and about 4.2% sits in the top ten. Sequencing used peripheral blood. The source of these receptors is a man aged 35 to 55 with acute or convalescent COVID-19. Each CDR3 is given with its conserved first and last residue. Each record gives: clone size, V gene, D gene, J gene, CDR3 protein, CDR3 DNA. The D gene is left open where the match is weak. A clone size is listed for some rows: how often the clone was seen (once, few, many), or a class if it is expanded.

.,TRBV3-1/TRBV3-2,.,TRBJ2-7,CASSQRKSGEQYF,TGTGCCAGCAGCCAACGCAAGTCCGGCGAGCAGTACTTC
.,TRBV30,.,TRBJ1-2,CACSLEGTYGYTF,TGTGCCTGTTCCTTGGAGGGCACCTATGGCTACACCTTC
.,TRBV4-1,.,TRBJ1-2,CASSQVSDRDGYTF,TGCGCCAGCAGCCAAGTAAGTGATAGAGATGGCTACACCTTC
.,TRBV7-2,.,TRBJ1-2,CASRRDPWGGYTF,TGTGCCAGCAGGCGGGACCCTTGGGGCGGCTACACCTTC
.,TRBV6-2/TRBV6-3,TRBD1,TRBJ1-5,CASSYRGPQPQHF,TGTGCCAGCAGTTACAGGGGGCCCCAGCCCCAGCATTTT
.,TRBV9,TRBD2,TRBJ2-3,CASSVVGGTDTQYF,TGTGCCAGCAGCGTAGTGGGAGGGACAGATACGCAGTATTTT
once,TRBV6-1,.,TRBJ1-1,CASSEYQANTEAFF,TGTGCCAGCAGTGAGTATCAGGCTAACACTGAAGCTTTCTTT
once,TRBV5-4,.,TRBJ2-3,CASSLRLADRDTQYF,TGTGCCAGCAGCTTGAGGTTAGCGGACCGGGATACGCAGTATTTT
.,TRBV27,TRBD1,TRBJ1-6,CASSLTLQGDTYNSPLHF,TGTGCCAGCAGTTTAACTCTGCAGGGGGATACTTATAATTCACCCCTCCACTTT
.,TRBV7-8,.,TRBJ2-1,CASSSQPGNEQFF,TGTGCCAGCAGCTCGCAACCCGGTAATGAGCAGTTCTTC
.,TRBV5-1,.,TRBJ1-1,CASSFGQSNMNTEAFF,TGCGCCAGCAGCTTTGGACAGAGTAACATGAACACTGAAGCTTTCTTT